A selection of T cell receptor beta chains follows, all from one sample in a study of cytomegalovirus exposure and HLA in healthy donors. Some clones are missing from TCRdb's copy, which holds only in-frame ones; the method was immunoSEQ multiplex PCR. The sample contains over 150,000 clones, about 82% of which appear only once. The source material was PBMCs. These receptor sequences come from a woman aged 45-60 years in good health and CMV-seropositive. The conserved cysteine and the conserved F or W are not part of the CDR3 here. The D gene is left open where the match is weak.

V	D	J	CDR3
TRBV5-1	TRBD1	TRBJ2-2	ASSLGTGAGELF
TRBV28	NA	TRBJ2-7	ASSPGHLYEQY
TRBV27	NA	TRBJ1-2	ASSLAGIYGYT
TRBV30	TRBD2	TRBJ2-3	LAGGLADTQY
TRBV9	TRBD2	TRBJ2-1	ASSVWASGGNEQF
TRBV15	TRBD1	TRBJ1-5	ATSRETGWPWSNQPQH
TRBV28	NA	TRBJ2-3	ASRAEGDTQY
TRBV15	TRBD2	TRBJ2-1	ATSRVTLAGVYNEQF
TRBV7-2	NA	TRBJ2-3	ASSLPRRGTQY
TRBV7-2	TRBD2	TRBJ2-1	ASSLAPWGGNNEQF
TRBV4-2	TRBD1	TRBJ1-4	ASSQEPRQGNNEKLF
TRBV6-5	TRBD1	TRBJ2-1	AAGQGKGYNEQF
TRBV2	NA	TRBJ2-7	ASSARVEQY
TRBV19	TRBD1	TRBJ2-3	ASSSDRVERDTDTQY
TRBV9	TRBD2	TRBJ2-5	ASSPTSGGHLGRETQY
TRBV27	NA	TRBJ2-3	ASSFGPRGTQY
TRBV7-2	TRBD1	TRBJ1-6	ASSPIPQDRGGYNSPLH
TRBV2	TRBD2	TRBJ2-3	ASSPGLAGGDTQY
TRBV15	TRBD1	TRBJ2-3	ATSRDGTGGRVETDTQY
TRBV6-1	NA	TRBJ1-1	ASRYPGQTEAF
TRBV14	TRBD1	TRBJ1-1	ASSHPPGTAKSMNTEAF
TRBV28	NA	TRBJ1-1	ASSDTGRGTNTEAF
TRBV4-2	TRBD1	TRBJ1-6	ASSQGGQGGSPLH
TRBV4-2	TRBD1	TRBJ1-4	ASSQTEGATNEKLF
TRBV5-1	NA	TRBJ2-1	ASSLSTVSYNEQF
TRBV18	NA	TRBJ1-1	ASSPPGAVMNTEAF
TRBV21-1	NA	TRBJ1-3	ASSKVGNRDRNLLSGNTIY
TRBV9	TRBD2	TRBJ2-3	ASSYRLAGGLSTDTQY
TRBV19	TRBD1	TRBJ1-5	ASSNDRGGGQPQH
TRBV11-1	TRBD1	TRBJ1-1	ASSLWKGAGIYAGTEAF
TRBV18	NA	TRBJ1-1	ASSPGGRDMNTEAF
TRBV4-2	NA	TRBJ2-7	ASSQDLSRTYEQY
TRBV2	TRBD2	TRBJ2-3	ASLERGVTDTQY
TRBV5-6	TRBD2	TRBJ2-3	ASSFRRGGSDTQY
TRBV12-5	NA	TRBJ2-2	ASGSPAGSNTGELF
TRBV5-1	NA	TRBJ1-2	ASSLAAVGPYGYT
TRBV5-1	NA	TRBJ2-1	ASSLEPNNEQF
TRBV5-6	NA	TRBJ2-7	ASSLSGTSYEQY
TRBV15	TRBD1	TRBJ1-1	ATSPEQGGDTEAF
TRBV27	NA	TRBJ1-4	ASSPTGRTDHNEKLF
TRBV7-9	NA	TRBJ1-2	ASSFGEVSGYGYT
TRBV6-5	NA	TRBJ1-4	ASRRTAAFGEKLF
TRBV27	TRBD1	TRBJ1-5	ASSLIQGADQPQH
TRBV5-6	NA	TRBJ2-7	ASSLAAETAYEQY
TRBV6-1	TRBD1	TRBJ1-1	ASSVDRANTEAF
TRBV5-6	TRBD1	TRBJ1-2	ASGTGGIYGYT
TRBV28	NA	TRBJ1-5	ASSLRGTGGGPQH
TRBV28	NA	TRBJ1-1	ASSYRVEAF
TRBV27	NA	TRBJ2-1	ASTRRPTSGGYNEQF
TRBV6-5	TRBD1	TRBJ1-5	ASRRDRGLNQPQH
TRBV5-1	TRBD1	TRBJ2-1	ASSLRGLDYNEQF
TRBV7-2	NA	TRBJ2-2	ASSLSGLVNTGELF
TRBV7-9	NA	TRBJ1-2	ASSYDKPFGGGYT
TRBV28	TRBD2	TRBJ2-1	ASRGTSPSEQF
TRBV9	NA	TRBJ2-1	ASQRGGTGVGLNEQF
TRBV5-4	TRBD2	TRBJ2-1	ASTSSGSLNEQF
TRBV7-9	TRBD1	TRBJ2-7	ASSPRQGLPYEQY